These T cell receptor beta chains were read from a single sample in a study of T cell responses to AZD1222 COVID-19 vaccine. Repertoires were generated with immunoSEQ multiplex PCR, while TCRdb's copy carries only in-frame clones and drops some. The sample consists of 100,000 to 150,000 clones, 80% to 90% of them appearing once. The source was peripheral blood, collected on day 0 of AZD1222 vaccination. The origin of the receptors is an adult in good health. The CDR3 runs from the conserved cysteine through the conserved F or W. The order of the fields is V gene, clone size, J gene, CDR3 protein. Clone size, where shown, is once, few, many, or a class for clones that have expanded.

v_gene: TRBV19; abundance: -; j_gene: TRBJ2-7; CDR3aa: CASSLRESYEQYF
v_gene: TRBV27; abundance: -; j_gene: TRBJ1-4; CDR3aa: CASSLSSGSSNEKLFF
v_gene: TRBV5-1; abundance: -; j_gene: TRBJ1-3; CDR3aa: CASSLDRTGNTIYF
v_gene: TRBV7-2; abundance: -; j_gene: TRBJ2-5; CDR3aa: CASSPDSQGRETQYF
v_gene: TRBV2; abundance: -; j_gene: TRBJ1-5; CDR3aa: CASSVGDPFSNQPQHF
v_gene: TRBV5-8; abundance: -; j_gene: TRBJ1-2; CDR3aa: CASSFQPTPTYGYTF
v_gene: TRBV10-1; abundance: -; j_gene: TRBJ1-6; CDR3aa: CASSESGARNSPLHF
v_gene: TRBV7-6; abundance: once; j_gene: TRBJ1-1; CDR3aa: CASSLKGAATEAFF
v_gene: TRBV2; abundance: -; j_gene: TRBJ2-1; CDR3aa: CASPPGTGYNEQFF
v_gene: TRBV2; abundance: -; j_gene: TRBJ1-5; CDR3aa: CASRADSKGNQPQHF
v_gene: TRBV3-1/TRBV3-2; abundance: -; j_gene: TRBJ2-2; CDR3aa: CAGSQEDRGGDTGELFF
v_gene: TRBV18; abundance: -; j_gene: TRBJ2-3; CDR3aa: CASSPIWGAGDTQYF
v_gene: TRBV18; abundance: few; j_gene: TRBJ2-5; CDR3aa: CASSYNRAPQETQYF
v_gene: TRBV18; abundance: -; j_gene: TRBJ2-1; CDR3aa: CASSPMAGQGNEQFF
v_gene: TRBV7-2; abundance: -; j_gene: TRBJ1-1; CDR3aa: CASSLQGLNTEAFF
v_gene: TRBV6-2/TRBV6-3; abundance: -; j_gene: TRBJ2-7; CDR3aa: CASSYVRYEQYF